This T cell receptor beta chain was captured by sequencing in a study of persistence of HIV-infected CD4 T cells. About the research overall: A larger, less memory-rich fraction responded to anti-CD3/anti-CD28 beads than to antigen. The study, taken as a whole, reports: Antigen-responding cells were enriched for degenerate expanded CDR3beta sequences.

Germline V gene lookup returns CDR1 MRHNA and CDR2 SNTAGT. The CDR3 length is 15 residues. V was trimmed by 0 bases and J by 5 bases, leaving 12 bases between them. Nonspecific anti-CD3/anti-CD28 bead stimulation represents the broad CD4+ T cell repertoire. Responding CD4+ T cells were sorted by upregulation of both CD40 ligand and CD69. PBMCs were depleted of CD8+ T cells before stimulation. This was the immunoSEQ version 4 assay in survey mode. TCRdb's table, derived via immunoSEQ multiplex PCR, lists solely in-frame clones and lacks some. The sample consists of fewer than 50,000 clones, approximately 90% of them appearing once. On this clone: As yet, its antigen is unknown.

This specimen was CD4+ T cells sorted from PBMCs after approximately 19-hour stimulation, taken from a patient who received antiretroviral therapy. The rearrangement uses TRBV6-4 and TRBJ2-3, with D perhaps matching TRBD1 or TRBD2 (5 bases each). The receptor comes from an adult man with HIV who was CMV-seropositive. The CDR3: CASSDSVGGIDTQYF. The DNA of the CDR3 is TGTGCCAGCAGTGACTCGGTTGGGGGAATAGATACGCAGTATTTT.